This paragraph covers one T cell receptor beta chain sequence. This entry comes from a study of shared clonotypes between healthy human individuals. Clones were sequenced by immunoSEQ multiplex PCR, and TCRdb holds only the in-frame ones, with some missing. Among about 1.1 million clones listed, 75% to 85% were seen once. The germline V gene encodes CDR1 MNHEY and CDR2 SVGAGI. The CDR3 runs 13 residues. V shed 6 bases and J shed 8 bases, with 16 bases lying between them. This chain links TRBV6-5 with TRBJ1-2, with D uncertain. The clonotype was recovered from a man aged 18-30 years in good health. Some clones in this sample may be carry-over from other donors' samples. The sample was memory CD4+ T cells from PBMCs. Documented subset: CD45RA-negative fraction. As DNA, the CDR3 is TGTGCCAGCAGCCCTCAGGTGTTTCAGGGCTACACCTTC. Amino acid sequence: CASSPQVFQGYTF.